This T cell receptor (beta chain) is drawn from a study of cytotoxic CD8 clonotypes in ibrutinib-treated CLL. Study results and caveats: For progressing versus sustained-remission patients, sampling times were not the same. On treatment, the uncommon public clonotypes contracted or remained stable.

Targeted sequencing depth ranged from 1 in 200,000 to 1 in 1 million T cells. Measured with immunoSEQ multiplex PCR; TCRdb has only the in-frame clones, and not every one. The sample consists of 300,000 or so clones, 67% of them appearing once. This clone has just a few counts. Its antigen is currently unknown. With V trimmed by 8 bases and J by 14 bases, 13 bases remained unmatched. Germline assignment: CDR1 LNHDA and CDR2 SQIVND (reference sequence). The CDR3 is made up of 13 amino acids. The genes are TRBV19 and TRBJ1-5; 9 bases match TRBD1. Material: PBMCs, obtained after 36 months of ibrutinib treatment. The origin of this receptor is a human donor with chronic lymphocytic leukemia. The CDR3 DNA is TGTGCCAGTTCGTACCGTACAGGGGGCGAGAAGCATTTT. It specifies CASSYRTGGEKHF.